Listed below are T cell receptor beta chains from one sample, sequenced in a study of T cells in Graves' hyperthyroidism and ophthalmopathy. TCRdb used MiXCR to reprocess the multiplex PCR reads, holding one entry per CDR3 protein. Of about 350,000 distinct CDR3 sequences in the sample, around 15% were seen once. Sequencing input: blood. These receptors were taken from a woman aged 55-75 years with Graves' ophthalmopathy. The CDR3 runs from the conserved cysteine through the conserved F or W. A D gene is named only where the DNA matches it firmly. Clone size is shown for a subset of rows, as once, few, many or a class of expanded clone.

many,TRBV24-1,TRBJ2-1,TRBD2,CATSASGRYNEQFF,TGTGCCACCAGTGCTAGCGGGCGCTACAATGAGCAGTTCTTC
many,TRBV15,TRBJ2-7,TRBD1,CATSRARTGDYEQYF,TGTGCCACCAGCAGAGCCCGGACAGGGGACTACGAGCAGTACTTC
many,TRBV28,TRBJ1-5,TRBD1,CASSKQGANRQPQHF,TGTGCCAGCAGTAAACAGGGGGCGAATCGTCAGCCCCAGCATTTT
.,TRBV7-2,TRBJ2-5,TRBD2,CASTDWEREFVGETQYF,TGTGCCAGCACCGACTGGGAGCGGGAGTTCGTCGGAGAGACCCAGTACTTC
.,TRBV5-1,TRBJ2-1,TRBD2,CASSLGSGLAGRPNEQFF,TGCGCCAGCAGCTTGGGTTCGGGACTAGCGGGCCGTCCTAATGAGCAGTTCTTC
few,TRBV2,TRBJ2-5,.,CASSGLQHQETQYF,TGTGCCAGCAGTGGACTTCAACACCAAGAGACCCAGTACTTC
few,TRBV24-1,TRBJ2-1,.,CATSDYRYNEQFF,TGTGCCACCAGTGATTACCGTTACAATGAGCAGTTCTTC
many,TRBV6-2/TRBV6-3,TRBJ2-1,TRBD2,CASILAGANYNEQFF,TGTGCCAGCATCCTAGCGGGAGCTAACTACAATGAGCAGTTCTTC
many,TRBV27,TRBJ2-1,TRBD2,CASSPRLAGGTYNEQFF,TGTGCCAGCAGTCCCCGACTAGCGGGAGGCACCTACAATGAGCAGTTCTTC
.,TRBV27,TRBJ2-7,TRBD1,CASRTSRGTYEQYF,TGTGCCAGCAGGACGTCCAGGGGGACCTACGAGCAGTACTTC
.,TRBV6-1,TRBJ1-4,.,CASSGDRVPNEKLFF,TGTGCCAGCAGTGGGGATCGTGTTCCTAATGAAAAACTGTTTTTT
many,TRBV5-8,TRBJ1-5,.,CASSMDPSGQPQHF,TGTGCCAGCAGCATGGACCCCTCCGGACAGCCCCAGCATTTT
many,TRBV20-1,TRBJ2-7,.,CSARTSGDNEQYF,TGCAGTGCCAGGACTAGTGGGGACAACGAGCAGTACTTC
once,TRBV19,TRBJ1-5,.,CASSIGPSGLHQPQHF,TGTGCCAGTAGTATAGGCCCCTCGGGGCTACATCAGCCCCAGCATTTT
few,TRBV7-9,TRBJ2-1,TRBD2,CASSKKREGSNEQFF,TGTGCCAGCAGTAAAAAGCGGGAGGGCTCCAATGAGCAGTTCTTC
few,TRBV29-1,TRBJ2-7,TRBD2,CSVAPFSGSSYEQYF,TGCAGCGTTGCCCCCTTTAGCGGGAGTTCGTACGAGCAGTACTTC
many,TRBV12-3/TRBV12-4,TRBJ1-2,TRBD1,CASSLRDRVGGYTF,TGTGCCAGCAGTTTAAGAGACAGGGTGGGCGGCTACACCTTC
many,TRBV20-1,TRBJ2-7,TRBD1,CSARETGQVYEQYF,TGCAGTGCTAGAGAGACAGGGCAGGTCTACGAGCAGTACTTC
few,TRBV6-1,TRBJ1-6,.,CASSYNFGQGSNSPLHF,TGTGCCAGCAGTTATAACTTCGGACAAGGGAGTAATTCACCCCTCCACTTT
many,TRBV20-1,TRBJ2-7,TRBD1,CSAILPGQGIHEQYF,TGCAGTGCAATCCTTCCGGGACAGGGGATCCACGAGCAGTACTTC
.,TRBV2,TRBJ2-7,TRBD2,CASSFTRGRAYEQYF,TGTGCCAGCAGTTTTACTCGCGGGAGGGCCTACGAGCAGTACTTC
many,TRBV20-1,TRBJ2-1,.,CSAYSANGYNEQFF,TGCAGTGCTTATAGCGCCAATGGCTACAATGAGCAGTTCTTC
many,TRBV7-8,TRBJ2-1,.,CASSLAAKAMGEQFF,TGTGCCAGCAGCTTAGCAGCCAAGGCTATGGGTGAGCAGTTCTTC
.,TRBV4-1,TRBJ1-1,TRBD1,CASSRAGTGGRNTEAFF,TGCGCCAGCAGCCGAGCCGGGACAGGGGGAAGGAACACTGAAGCTTTCTTT